This T cell receptor beta chain was sequenced for a study of blood T cells in healthy people across ages. Whole-study context: About one barcoded TCR beta cDNA was captured per two T cells.

Notes on this clonotype: Since a much larger clone is just one base distant, this may be a read error.

With a J-beta primer mix and a sample-barcoded 5' primer, a second PCR ran roughly 7 to 11 cycles. TCRdb passed the 5' RACE reads through MiXCR, listing each CDR3 protein once. This table holds 630,000 or so distinct CDR3 sequences, roughly 32% found once. V was trimmed by 6 bases and J by 4 bases, leaving 21 bases between them. This CDR3 spans 16 amino acids. Germline lookup yields CDR1 SGHTA and CDR2 FQGNSA. The clonotype originates from a woman at least 80 years old in good health. The sequencing input was blood. The chain joins TRBV7-2 to TRBJ1-1, with a tentative D call TRBD1 (5 bases). In DNA form, the CDR3 reads TGTGCCAGCAGTTGGAAATGGGGCCAGGCAGGCACTGAAGCTTTCTTT. Residues: CASSWKWGQAGTEAFF.